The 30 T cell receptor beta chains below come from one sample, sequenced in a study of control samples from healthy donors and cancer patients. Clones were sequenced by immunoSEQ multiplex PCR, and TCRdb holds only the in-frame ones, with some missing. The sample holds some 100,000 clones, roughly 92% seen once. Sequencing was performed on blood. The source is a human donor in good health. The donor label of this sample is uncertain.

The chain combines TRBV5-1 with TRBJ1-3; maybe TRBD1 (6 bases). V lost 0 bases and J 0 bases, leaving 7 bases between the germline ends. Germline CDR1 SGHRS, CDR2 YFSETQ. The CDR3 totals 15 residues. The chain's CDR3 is CASSLARGSGNTIYF. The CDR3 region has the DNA TGCGCCAGCAGCTTGGCCAGGGGCTCTGGAAACACCATATATTTT. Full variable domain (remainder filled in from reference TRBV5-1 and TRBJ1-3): KAGVTQTPRYLIKTRGQQVTLSCSPISGHRSVSWYQQTPGQGLQFLFEYFSETQRNKGNFPGRFSGRQFSNSRSEMNVSTLELGDSALYLCASSLARGSGNTIYFGEGSWLTVV.

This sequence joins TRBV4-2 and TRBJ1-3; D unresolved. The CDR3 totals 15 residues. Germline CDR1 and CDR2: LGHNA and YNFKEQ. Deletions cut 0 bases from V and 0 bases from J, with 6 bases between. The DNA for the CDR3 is TGTGCCAGCAGCCAAGATTGGATCTCTGGAAACACCATATATTTT. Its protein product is CASSQDWISGNTIYF.

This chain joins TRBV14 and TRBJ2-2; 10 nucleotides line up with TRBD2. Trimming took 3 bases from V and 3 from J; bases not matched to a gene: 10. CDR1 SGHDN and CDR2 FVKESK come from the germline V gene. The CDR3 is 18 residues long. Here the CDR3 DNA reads TGTGCCAGCAGCCAGGACTCTAGCGGGGGTATGCACACCGGGGAGCTGTTTTTT. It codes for CASSQDSSGGMHTGELFF.

The CDR3: CAISEPTTGMNTEAFF. The DNA of the CDR3 is TGTGCCATCAGTGAGCCGACGACAGGAATGAACACTGAAGCTTTCTTT. The chain combines TRBV10-3 with TRBJ1-1, with D possibly matching TRBD1 (6 bases). Germline V lookup: CDR1 ENHRY, CDR2 SYGVKD. V lost 2 bases and J lost 0, with 13 bases in between. The CDR3 spans 16 residues.

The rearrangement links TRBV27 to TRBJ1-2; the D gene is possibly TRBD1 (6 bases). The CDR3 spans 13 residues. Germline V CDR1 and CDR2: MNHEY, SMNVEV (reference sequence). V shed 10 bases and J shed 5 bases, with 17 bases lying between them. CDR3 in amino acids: CATHRGPNYGYTF. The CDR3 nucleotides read TGTGCCACCCATCGGGGGCCGAATTATGGCTACACCTTC.

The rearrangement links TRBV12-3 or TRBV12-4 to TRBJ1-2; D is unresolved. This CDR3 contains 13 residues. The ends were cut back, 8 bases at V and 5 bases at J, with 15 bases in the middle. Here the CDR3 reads CASHPEMGYGYTF. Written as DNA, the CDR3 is TGTGCCAGCCACCCAGAGATGGGGTATGGCTACACCTTC.

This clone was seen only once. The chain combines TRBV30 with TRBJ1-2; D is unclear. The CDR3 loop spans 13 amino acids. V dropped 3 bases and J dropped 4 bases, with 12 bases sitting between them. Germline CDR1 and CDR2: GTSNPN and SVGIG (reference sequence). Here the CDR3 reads CAWSHSPGYGYTF. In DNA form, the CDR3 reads TGTGCCTGGAGCCATTCCCCGGGCTATGGCTACACCTTC.

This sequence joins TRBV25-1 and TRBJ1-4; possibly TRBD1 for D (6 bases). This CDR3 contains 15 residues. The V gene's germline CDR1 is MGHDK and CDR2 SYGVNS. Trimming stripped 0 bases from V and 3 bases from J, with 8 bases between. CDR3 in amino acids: CASSEYTGPNEKLFF. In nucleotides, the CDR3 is TGTGCCAGCAGTGAATACACAGGGCCTAATGAAAAACTGTTTTTT. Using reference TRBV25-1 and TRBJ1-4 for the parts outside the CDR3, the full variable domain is EADIYQTPRYLVIGTGKKITLECSQTMGHDKMYWYQQDPGMELHLIHYSYGVNSTEKGDLSSESTVSRIRTEHFPLTLESARPSHTSQYLCASSEYTGPNEKLFFGSGTQLSVL.

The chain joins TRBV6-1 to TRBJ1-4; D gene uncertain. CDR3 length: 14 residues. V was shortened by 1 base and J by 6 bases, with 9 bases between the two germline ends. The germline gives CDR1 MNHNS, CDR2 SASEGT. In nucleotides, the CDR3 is TGTGCCAGCAGTGAAGAGAGGGTTGATGAAAAACTGTTTTTT. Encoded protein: CASSEERVDEKLFF.

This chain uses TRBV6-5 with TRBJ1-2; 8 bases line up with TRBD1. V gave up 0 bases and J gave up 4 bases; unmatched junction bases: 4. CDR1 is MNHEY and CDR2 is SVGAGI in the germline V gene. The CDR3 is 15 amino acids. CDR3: CASSYSKGTGYGYTF. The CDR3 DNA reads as TGTGCCAGCAGTTACTCGAAGGGGACAGGCTATGGCTACACCTTC.

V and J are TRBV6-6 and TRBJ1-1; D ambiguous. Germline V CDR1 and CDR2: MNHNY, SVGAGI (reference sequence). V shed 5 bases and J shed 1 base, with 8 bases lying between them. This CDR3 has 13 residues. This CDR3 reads CASSGRTNTEAFF. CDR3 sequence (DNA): TGTGCCAGCAGTGGGAGAACGAACACTGAAGCTTTCTTT.

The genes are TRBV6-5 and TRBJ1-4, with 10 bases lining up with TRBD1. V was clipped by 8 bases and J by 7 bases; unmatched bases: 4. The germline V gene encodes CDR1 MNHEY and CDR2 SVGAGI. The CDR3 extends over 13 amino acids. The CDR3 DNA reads TGTGCCAGCGCCGGGGACAGGGGTGAAAAACTGTTTTTT. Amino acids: CASAGDRGEKLFF.

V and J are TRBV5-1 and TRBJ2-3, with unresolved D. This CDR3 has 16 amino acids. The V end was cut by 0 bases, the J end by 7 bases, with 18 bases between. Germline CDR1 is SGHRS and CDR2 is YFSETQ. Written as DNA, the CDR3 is TGCGCCAGCAGCTTGGTCCCTGGGCCCGGCGCAAATACGCAGTATTTT. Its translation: CASSLVPGPGANTQYF.

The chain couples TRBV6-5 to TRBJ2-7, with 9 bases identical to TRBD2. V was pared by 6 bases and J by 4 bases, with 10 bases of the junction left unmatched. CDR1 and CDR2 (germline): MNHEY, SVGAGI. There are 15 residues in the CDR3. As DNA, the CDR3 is TGTGCCAGCAGCCGGGGGCGGGGGGGATTTTACGAGCAGTACTTC. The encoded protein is CASSRGRGGFYEQYF.

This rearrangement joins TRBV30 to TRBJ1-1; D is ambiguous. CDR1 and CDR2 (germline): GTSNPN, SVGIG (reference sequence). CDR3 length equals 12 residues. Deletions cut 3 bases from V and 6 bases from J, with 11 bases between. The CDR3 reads CAWRPSIAEAFF. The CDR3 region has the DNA TGTGCCTGGAGGCCAAGTATTGCTGAAGCTTTCTTT.

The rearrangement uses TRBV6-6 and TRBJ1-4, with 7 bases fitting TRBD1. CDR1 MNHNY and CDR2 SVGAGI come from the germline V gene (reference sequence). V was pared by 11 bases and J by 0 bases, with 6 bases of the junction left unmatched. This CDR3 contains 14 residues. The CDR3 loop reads CAGTQGATNEKLFF. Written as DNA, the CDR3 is TGTGCCGGCACGCAGGGGGCAACTAATGAAAAACTGTTTTTT.

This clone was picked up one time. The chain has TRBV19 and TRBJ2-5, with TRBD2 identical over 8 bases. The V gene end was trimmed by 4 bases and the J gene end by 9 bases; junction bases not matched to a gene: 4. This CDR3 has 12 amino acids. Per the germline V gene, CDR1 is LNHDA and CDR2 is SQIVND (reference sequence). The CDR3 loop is CASSTGGVAQYF. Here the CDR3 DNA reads TGTGCCAGTAGTACGGGGGGGGTGGCCCAGTACTTC.

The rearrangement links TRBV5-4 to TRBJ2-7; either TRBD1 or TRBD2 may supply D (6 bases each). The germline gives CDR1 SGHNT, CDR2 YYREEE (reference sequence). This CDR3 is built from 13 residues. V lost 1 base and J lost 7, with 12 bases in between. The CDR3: CASSLPGAWEQYF. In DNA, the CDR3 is TGTGCCAGCAGCTTGCCGGGGGCTTGGGAGCAGTACTTC. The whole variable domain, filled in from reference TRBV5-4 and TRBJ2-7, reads ETGVTQSPTHLIKTRGQQVTLRCSSQSGHNTVSWYQQALGQGPQFIFQYYREEENGRGNFPPRFSGLQFPNYSSELNVNALELDDSALYLCASSLPGAWEQYFGPGTRLTVT.

Written as DNA, the CDR3 is TGTGCCAGCAGTGACACTTATAGCAATCAGCCCCAGCATTTT. The encoded protein is CASSDTYSNQPQHF. This chain links TRBV25-1 with TRBJ1-5; no reliable D call. Germline CDR1 is MGHDK and CDR2 is SYGVNS. The germline V and J ends were trimmed by 3 bases and 0 bases, with 6 bases remaining between them. This CDR3 is built from 14 residues.

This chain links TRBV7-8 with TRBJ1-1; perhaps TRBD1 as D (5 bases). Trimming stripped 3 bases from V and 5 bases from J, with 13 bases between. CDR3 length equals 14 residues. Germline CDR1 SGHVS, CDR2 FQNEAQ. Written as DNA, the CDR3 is TGTGCCAGCAGCTTGCGGAGGGGTGGGACTGAAGCTTTCTTT. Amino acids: CASSLRRGGTEAFF.

The CDR3 nucleotides are TGCGCCAGCAGCCCCGATGGACAGAATATAAACTATGGCTACACCTTC. It translates to CASSPDGQNINYGYTF. This sequence joins TRBV5-1 and TRBJ1-2; maybe TRBD1 (6 bases). CDR1 is SGHRS, CDR2 YFSETQ, per germline. V lost 4 bases and J 2 bases, leaving 18 bases between the germline ends. The CDR3 runs 16 residues.

The CDR3: CATSGRNSNQPQHF. The CDR3 DNA reads TGTGCCACCAGTGGCAGGAATAGCAATCAGCCCCAGCATTTT. The chain joins TRBV24-1 to TRBJ1-5; no clear D gene. CDR1 and CDR2 (germline): KGHDR, SFDVKD. V lost 5 bases to trimming and J lost 0 bases, with 7 bases between them. This CDR3 comprises 14 residues.

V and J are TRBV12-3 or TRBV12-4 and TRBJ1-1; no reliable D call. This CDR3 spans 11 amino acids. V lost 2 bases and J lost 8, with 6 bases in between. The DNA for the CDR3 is TGTGCCAGCAGTTTAAAACTAGAAGCTTTCTTT. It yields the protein CASSLKLEAFF.

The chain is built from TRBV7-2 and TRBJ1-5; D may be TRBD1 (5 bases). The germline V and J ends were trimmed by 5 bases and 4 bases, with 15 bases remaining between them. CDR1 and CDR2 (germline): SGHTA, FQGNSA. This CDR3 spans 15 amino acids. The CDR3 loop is CASSPRGSGNQPQHF. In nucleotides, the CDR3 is TGTGCCAGCAGCCCTAGGGGCTCCGGAAATCAGCCCCAGCATTTT.

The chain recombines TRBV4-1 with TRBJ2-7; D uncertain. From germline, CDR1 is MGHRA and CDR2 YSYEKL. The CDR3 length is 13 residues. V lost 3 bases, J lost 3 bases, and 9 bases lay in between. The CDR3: CASSQALRYEQYF. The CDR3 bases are TGCGCCAGCAGCCAGGCTCTGCGCTACGAGCAGTACTTC.

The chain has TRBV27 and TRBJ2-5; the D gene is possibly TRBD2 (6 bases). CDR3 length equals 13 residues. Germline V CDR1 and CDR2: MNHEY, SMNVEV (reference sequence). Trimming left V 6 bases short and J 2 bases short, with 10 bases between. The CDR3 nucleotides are TGTGCCAGCAGACGACTAGTACAAGAGACCCAGTACTTC. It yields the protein CASRRLVQETQYF.

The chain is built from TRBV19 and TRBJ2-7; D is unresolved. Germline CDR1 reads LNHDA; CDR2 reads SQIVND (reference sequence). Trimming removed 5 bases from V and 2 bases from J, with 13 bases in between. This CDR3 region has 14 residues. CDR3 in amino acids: CASSPRGSPYEQYF. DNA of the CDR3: TGTGCCAGTAGTCCTCGCGGTTCCCCCTACGAGCAGTACTTC. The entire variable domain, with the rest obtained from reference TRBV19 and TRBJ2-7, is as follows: DGGITQSPKYLFRKEGQNVTLSCEQNLNHDAMYWYRQDPGQGLRLIYYSQIVNDFQKGDIAEGYSVSREKKESFPLTVTSAQKNPTAFYLCASSPRGSPYEQYFGPGTRLTVT.

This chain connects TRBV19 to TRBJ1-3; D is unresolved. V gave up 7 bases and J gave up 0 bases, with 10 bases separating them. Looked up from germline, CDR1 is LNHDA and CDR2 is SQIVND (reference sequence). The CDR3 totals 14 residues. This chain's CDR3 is CASNSGDSGNTIYF. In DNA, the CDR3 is TGTGCCAGTAACTCGGGTGACTCTGGAAACACCATATATTTT.

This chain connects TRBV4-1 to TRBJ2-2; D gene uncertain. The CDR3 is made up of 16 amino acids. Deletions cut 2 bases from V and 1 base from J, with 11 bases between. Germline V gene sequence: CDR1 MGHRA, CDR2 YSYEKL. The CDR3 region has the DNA TGCGCCAGCAGCCAACTTAGCCTTAAGAACACCGGGGAGCTGTTTTTT. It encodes CASSQLSLKNTGELFF.

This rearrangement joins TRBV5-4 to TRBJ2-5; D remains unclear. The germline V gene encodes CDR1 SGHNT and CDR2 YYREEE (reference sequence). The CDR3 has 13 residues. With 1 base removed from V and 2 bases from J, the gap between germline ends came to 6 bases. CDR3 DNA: TGTGCCAGCAGCTTGTGGCAGCAAGAGACCCAGTACTTC. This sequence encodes CASSLWQQETQYF.